Sequencing of this TCR beta chain was carried out in a study of T cell repertoires in cytomegalovirus infection (dated by TCRdb to the late 2010s). For the wider study: Donor HLA type was relevant to the analysis, as public TCR beta signatures indicated carriage of CMV infection together with the matching HLA type.

The reads were generated on an Illumina HiSeq 1500. TCRdb passed the public sequencing reads through fastp at Q25 and MiXCR, retaining productive beta sequences. Each record represents a unique CDR3 protein, reported with the most common genes and DNA among its rows. This sample holds hundreds of thousands of distinct CDR3 sequences; 24% were observed only once. The ten biggest clones cover less than 9.5% of the sample. The full study reports these points: In both this cohort and an independent cohort of over 350 donors, the cumulative frequency of public TCR beta family members distinguished carriers of CMV infection plus the relevant HLA type. The ex vivo response was dominated by HLA-C-restricted CMV-specific TCR beta clonotypes, which also provided the single most frequent clonotype in two of eight donors.

Remarks on this clonotype: The antigen it recognizes is unknown. It has no much larger one-base neighbor in the sample; base qualities were not kept.

V is cut by 0 bases and J by 6 bases, and the space between the germline ends is 11 bases. From cysteine to phenylalanine, the CDR3 is 15 amino acids long. The DNA shown is the 45-base CDR3, in frame from base 1. Sequences MNHNY (CDR1) and SVGAGI (CDR2) are obtained from the germline V gene (reference sequence). This chain is built from TRBV6-6 and TRBJ1-4, with the D gene uncertain. This TCR was sampled from a human donor in good health (CMV status not recorded). Some clones in this sample may be carry-over from other donors' samples. What was sequenced was CD8+ T cells from PBMCs. The CDR3 protein sequence reads: CASSYSVAAYEKLFF. The DNA sequence is as follows: TGTGCCAGCAGTTACTCCGTGGCAGCTTATGAAAAACTGTTTTTT.